What follows are 24 T cell receptor beta chains derived from one specimen sequenced in a study of cytomegalovirus exposure and HLA in healthy donors. The protocol was immunoSEQ multiplex PCR, while the TCRdb copy is restricted to in-frame clones and leaves out a portion. The table shows some 68,000 clones, with approximately 96% occurring only once. Sequenced material: PBMCs. Receptor source: a man younger than 35 in good health and CMV-seronegative.

The rearrangement joins TRBV12-5 to TRBJ1-5, with D hard to call. V was clipped by 2 bases and J by 0 bases, with 5 bases between them. Germline lookup yields CDR1 LGHNT and CDR2 FRNRAP. The CDR3 extends over 14 amino acids. The CDR3 DNA follows: TGTGCTAGTGGTTTGAGCGGTAGCAATCAGCCCCAGCATTTT. It encodes CASGLSGSNQPQHF.

The V and J genes are TRBV11-3 and TRBJ1-4; tentative D call: TRBD1 (6 bases). Germline assignment: CDR1 SGHNT and CDR2 YENEEA. The V and J ends lost 5 bases and 0 bases respectively, with 13 bases between them. The CDR3 covers 16 residues. CDR3 bases: TGTGCCAGCAGCCCTAGCGGACAGTCAACTAATGAAAAACTGTTTTTT. It is translated as CASSPSGQSTNEKLFF. Full variable domain (remainder filled in from reference TRBV11-3 and TRBJ1-4): EAGVVQSPRYKIIEKKQPVAFWCNPISGHNTLYWYLQNLGQGPELLIRYENEEAVDDSQLPKDRFSAERLKGVDSTLKIQPAELGDSAVYLCASSPSGQSTNEKLFFGSGTQLSVL.

The rearrangement joins TRBV10-3 to TRBJ2-2, with unresolved D. This CDR3 region has 13 residues. Germline loops: CDR1 ENHRY, CDR2 SYGVKD. V was clipped by 11 bases and J by 1 base, with 11 bases between them. This CDR3 is CAVQTVNTGELFF. The CDR3 bases are TGTGCCGTCCAAACGGTGAACACCGGGGAGCTGTTTTTT.

This chain connects TRBV6-1 to TRBJ1-5, with D maybe TRBD1 (6 bases). This CDR3 has 13 amino acids. Germline V gene data show CDR1 as MNHNS and CDR2 as SASEGT. Trimming removed 7 bases at V and 4 bases at J, with 11 bases between. This CDR3 is CASKETGNQPQHF. The CDR3, as DNA: TGTGCCAGCAAAGAAACAGGGAATCAGCCCCAGCATTTT.

This CDR3 is CASSPRAFSNSPLHF. CDR3 nucleotide sequence: TGTGCCAGCTCTCCGCGGGCTTTTAGCAATTCACCCCTCCACTTT. The J gene is TRBJ1-6, the V gene TRBV18; D not resolved. Germline CDR1 is KGHSH and CDR2 is LQKENI. The germline V and J ends were trimmed by 6 bases and 7 bases, with 16 bases remaining between them. The CDR3 covers 15 residues.

V is TRBV7-9 and J is TRBJ2-1, with D perhaps matching TRBD1 (6 bases). In germline, CDR1 is SEHNR, CDR2 FQNEAQ (reference sequence). This CDR3 region has 15 residues. The ends were cut back, 1 base at V and 8 bases at J, with 15 bases in the middle. CDR3 residues: CASSLVVQGIYEQFF. Here the CDR3 DNA reads TGTGCCAGCAGCTTAGTCGTTCAGGGGATTTATGAGCAGTTCTTC.

The chain joins TRBV18 to TRBJ2-7; 11 bases fit TRBD1. The CDR3 totals 15 residues. From germline, CDR1 is KGHSH and CDR2 LQKENI. The junction had 8 bases not matched to a gene; V was cut back by 5 bases and J by 5 bases. The CDR3 DNA is TGTGCCAGCTCAAAAGGGACAGGGGGACTCCACGAGCAGTACTTC. Protein: CASSKGTGGLHEQYF.

V usage is TRBV9 and J usage is TRBJ1-2, with 8 bases matching TRBD1. This CDR3 has 15 amino acids. Trimming at V came to 0 bases and at J to 3 bases, leaving 4 bases not matched to a gene. Germline CDR1 reads SGDLS; CDR2 reads YYNGEE. The CDR3 region has the DNA TGTGCCAGCAGCGTAGGTCAGGACAGGGACTATGGCTACACCTTC. This translates into CASSVGQDRDYGYTF. The whole variable domain, filled in from reference TRBV9 and TRBJ1-2, reads DSGVTQTPKHLITATGQRVTLRCSPRSGDLSVYWYQQSLDQGLQFLIQYYNGEERAKGNILERFSAQQFPDLHSELNLSSLELGDSALYFCASSVGQDRDYGYTFGSGTRLTVV.

The chain couples TRBV15 to TRBJ2-5; D is unclear. Trimming stripped 2 bases from V and 3 bases from J, with 4 bases between. In germline, CDR1 is LNHNV, CDR2 YYDKDF (reference sequence). The CDR3 loop spans 12 amino acids. The chain's CDR3 is CATSRPKETQYF. CDR3 bases: TGTGCCACCAGCAGACCCAAAGAGACCCAGTACTTC.

This rearrangement joins TRBV2 to TRBJ1-1; 7 nucleotides match TRBD1. The trim removed 6 bases at V and 1 base at J, leaving 5 bases unmatched. In germline, CDR1 is SNHLY, CDR2 FYNNEI. CDR3 size: 14 residues. CDR3 in DNA: TGTGCCAGCAGAGCCGGGACAGAGAACACTGAAGCTTTCTTT. It yields the protein CASRAGTENTEAFF.

J is TRBJ1-1 and V is TRBV19, with unresolved D. The CDR3 has 13 residues. Germline V gives CDR1 LNHDA, CDR2 SQIVND (reference sequence). Trimming took 3 bases from V and 5 from J, leaving 10 bases between them. In nucleotides, the CDR3 is TGTGCCAGTAGTATCGGCGGAGAGACTGAAGCTTTCTTT. Its translation is CASSIGGETEAFF.

As DNA, the CDR3 is TGTGCCAGTGTAGGGGGCCCGAACTATGGCTACACCTTC. It yields the protein CASVGGPNYGYTF. J is TRBJ1-2 and V is TRBV19, with 7 bases that match TRBD1. The CDR3 loop spans 13 amino acids. Losses at the gene ends were 8 bases for V and 2 bases for J; bases not matched to a gene: 5. The germline V gene encodes CDR1 LNHDA and CDR2 SQIVND (reference sequence).

This clone was detected once. CDR3 protein: CASSLRTSGQETQYF. The CDR3 coding sequence is TGTGCCAGCAGCCTGAGGACTAGCGGACAAGAGACCCAGTACTTC. The J gene is TRBJ2-5, the V gene TRBV5-4, with 10 bases matching TRBD2. This CDR3 is built from 15 residues. Trimming at V came to 4 bases and at J to 2 bases, leaving 5 bases not matched to a gene. Germline CDR1 and CDR2: SGHNT and YYREEE (reference sequence).

The rearrangement joins TRBV19 to TRBJ2-2; 7 nucleotides align to TRBD1. With 5 bases clipped from V and 4 bases from J, the junction kept 7 bases outside the gene matches. The CDR3 covers 15 residues. Germline values: CDR1 LNHDA, CDR2 SQIVND (reference sequence). CDR3 loop: CASSASGGVTGELFF. CDR3 DNA sequence: TGTGCCAGTAGTGCGTCAGGGGGAGTCACCGGGGAGCTGTTTTTT.

The V gene is TRBV5-6, the J gene TRBJ2-5; the D gene is possibly TRBD1 (6 bases). This CDR3 is built from 13 residues. The V end lost 3 bases, the J end lost 2 bases, and 8 bases lay between the germline ends. Germline assignment: CDR1 SGHDT and CDR2 YYEEEE. CDR3: CASSSDRQETQYF. CDR3 nucleotide sequence: TGTGCCAGCAGCTCCGACAGGCAAGAGACCCAGTACTTC.

This chain joins TRBV19 and TRBJ1-1; 7 positions agree with TRBD1. Looked up from germline, CDR1 is LNHDA and CDR2 is SQIVND (reference sequence). This CDR3 region has 14 residues. V shed 5 bases and J 1 base; nucleotides not matched to a gene: 4. The DNA of the CDR3 is TGTGCCAGTAGTCCGGGACAGCCGAACACTGAAGCTTTCTTT. It specifies CASSPGQPNTEAFF. Filled out from reference TRBV19 and TRBJ1-1, the complete variable domain reads DGGITQSPKYLFRKEGQNVTLSCEQNLNHDAMYWYRQDPGQGLRLIYYSQIVNDFQKGDIAEGYSVSREKKESFPLTVTSAQKNPTAFYLCASSPGQPNTEAFFGQGTRLTVV.

The V and J genes are TRBV27 and TRBJ1-4, with unresolved D. V lost 4 bases, J lost 7 bases, and 13 bases lay in between. Per the germline V gene, CDR1 is MNHEY and CDR2 is SMNVEV (reference sequence). The CDR3 consists of 14 residues. CDR3 in amino acids: CASSSGRGLEKLFF. The CDR3 region has the DNA TGTGCCAGCAGTTCGGGCCGCGGGCTTGAAAAACTGTTTTTT. The full variable domain, with the rest looked up from reference TRBV27 and TRBJ1-4, is EAQVTQNPRYLITVTGKKLTVTCSQNMNHEYMSWYRQDPGLGLRQIYYSMNVEVTDKGDVPEGYKVSRKEKRNFPLILESPSPNQTSLYFCASSSGRGLEKLFFGSGTQLSVL.

J is TRBJ2-7 and V is TRBV19; 7 bases align to TRBD2. Losses at the gene ends were 4 bases for V and 2 bases for J; bases not matched to a gene: 8. CDR3 size: 15 residues. CDR1 LNHDA and CDR2 SQIVND come from the germline V gene (reference sequence). The CDR3 DNA sequence: TGTGCCAGTAGTACCATGACTAGCACCACCTACGAGCAGTACTTC. This translates into CASSTMTSTTYEQYF.

The genes are TRBV10-3 and TRBJ1-1, with TRBD1 identical over 7 bases. Germline V lookup: CDR1 ENHRY, CDR2 SYGVKD. Trimming cost V 10 bases and J 4 bases; bases outside gene matches: 21. The CDR3 is 17 amino acids. CDR3 protein: CATWGDSAASYPTEAFF. CDR3 nucleotide sequence: TGTGCCACCTGGGGGGACAGCGCTGCCTCCTACCCCACTGAAGCTTTCTTT.

The chain's CDR3 is CASSLGSGQGINTEAFF. CDR3 in DNA: TGTGCCAGCAGCTTAGGGAGCGGACAGGGCATTAACACTGAAGCTTTCTTT. V usage is TRBV7-6 and J usage is TRBJ1-1; TRBD1 matches 8 bases. The trim removed 1 base at V and 2 bases at J, leaving 9 bases unmatched. Germline V gene lookup returns CDR1 SGHVS and CDR2 FNYEAQ. This CDR3 region has 17 residues.

V is TRBV18 and J is TRBJ2-5, with 8 positions matching TRBD2. The CDR3 is 15 amino acids. Per the germline V gene, CDR1 is KGHSH and CDR2 is LQKENI. Losses at the gene ends were 0 bases for V and 4 bases for J; bases not matched to a gene: 4. CDR3 region: CASSPPPGGPETQYF. In DNA form, the CDR3 reads TGTGCCAGCTCACCACCGCCGGGAGGGCCAGAGACCCAGTACTTC.

A word on this clone: One end of the junction varies from germline; a read error may be responsible. The rearrangement links TRBV6-6 to TRBJ1-2, with D maybe TRBD1 (5 bases). The CDR3 is 16 amino acids. The V gene's germline CDR1 is MNHNY and CDR2 SVGAGI (reference sequence). CDR3 in DNA: TGTGGCAGCAGTTACCTTGGGAGGGAGAGGGGCTATGGCTACACCTTC. Translation: CGSSYLGRERGYGYTF.

The chain combines TRBV19 with TRBJ1-1; maybe TRBD1 (6 bases). Germline loops: CDR1 LNHDA, CDR2 SQIVND (reference sequence). V lost 7 bases, J lost 0 bases, and 9 bases lay in between. The CDR3 is made up of 13 amino acids. The CDR3 spells CASTGALNTEAFF. The CDR3 DNA reads as TGTGCCAGTACAGGGGCCCTGAACACTGAAGCTTTCTTT.

This chain joins TRBV29-1 and TRBJ2-1; possibly TRBD2 for D (5 bases). Trimming pared 8 bases from V and 0 bases from J, leaving 14 bases between. The CDR3 sequence is 14 residues long. Per germline, CDR1 SQVTM and CDR2 ANQGSEA. The CDR3 loop reads CSTSDGSSYNEQFF. For the CDR3, the DNA is TGCAGCACGTCGGATGGGAGCTCCTACAATGAGCAGTTCTTC.